Presented here are 10 T cell receptor beta chains from one specimen sequenced in a study of blood T cell repertoires in COVID-19. Assay: immunoSEQ multiplex PCR; the TCRdb copy retains only in-frame clones and omits some. The data contain 84,000 or so clones, 75% to 85% of them singletons. The specimen was peripheral blood. These receptors were obtained from a woman of 80 years or more with acute or convalescent COVID-19.

This clone was counted between two and nine times. The chain links TRBV5-4 to TRBJ1-2; TRBD1 aligns across 10 bases. V lost 5 bases to trimming and J lost 4 bases; unmatched junction nucleotides: 8. Germline assignment: CDR1 SGHNT and CDR2 YYREEE (reference sequence). The CDR3 sequence is 15 residues long. This CDR3 reads CASRPGTGEGYGYTF. Written as DNA, the CDR3 is TGTGCCAGCAGACCCGGGACAGGGGAGGGCTATGGCTACACCTTC.

Many counts were recorded for this clone. This chain links TRBV7-6 with TRBJ1-4, with D unresolved. The V gene lost 2 bases and the J gene lost 5 bases, with 9 bases spanning the gap. There are 14 residues in the CDR3. CDR1 and CDR2 from the germline V gene are SGHVS and FNYEAQ. The CDR3 reads CASSLTGGNEKLFF. CDR3 coding DNA: TGTGCCAGCAGCTTAACCGGCGGAAATGAAAAACTGTTTTTT.

V gene TRBV5-1 combines with J gene TRBJ2-2; 9 bases line up with TRBD2. Germline CDR1 reads SGHRS; CDR2 reads YFSETQ. CDR3 length equals 17 residues. The V segment lost 1 base and the J segment 4 bases; nucleotides outside the gene matches: 8. This CDR3 is CASSLLVLAGSTGELFF. CDR3 sequence (DNA): TGCGCCAGCAGCTTGTTGGTCCTAGCGGGATCCACCGGGGAGCTGTTTTTT.

There are a few counts of this clone. The J gene is TRBJ2-3, the V gene TRBV15, with 11 nucleotides matching TRBD2. Trimming cost V 0 bases and J 5 bases; bases outside gene matches: 4. This CDR3 is built from 16 residues. CDR1 is LNHNV, CDR2 YYDKDF, per germline (reference sequence). The CDR3 DNA reads as TGTGCCACCAGCAGAGATTTTACTAGCGGGGGAGATACGCAGTATTTT. Translated: CATSRDFTSGGDTQYF.

The V call is TRBV11-2, the J call TRBJ2-7; D gene ambiguous. Germline loops: CDR1 SGHAT, CDR2 FQNNGV. Trimming cost V 1 base and J 6 bases, with 13 bases left between them. There are 14 residues in the CDR3. This chain's CDR3 is CASSLAGFMREQYF. The CDR3 nucleotides read TGTGCCAGCAGCTTAGCCGGGTTCATGCGCGAGCAGTACTTC.

This clone was detected only once. The V and J genes are TRBV18 and TRBJ1-1; a weak D match, TRBD1 (5 bases). V gave up 3 bases and J gave up 1 base, with 21 bases separating them. In germline, CDR1 is KGHSH, CDR2 LQKENI. The CDR3 spans 18 residues. For the CDR3, the DNA is TGTGCCAGCTCACCTACCCTGGGGGGGACCCAGGGGAACACTGAAGCTTTCTTT. This sequence encodes CASSPTLGGTQGNTEAFF.

This clone was found once. The V gene is TRBV2, the J gene TRBJ2-4; D might be TRBD1 (6 bases). The CDR3 consists of 12 residues. Germline V gives CDR1 SNHLY, CDR2 FYNNEI. Deletions cut 6 bases from V and 8 bases from J, with 11 bases between. The CDR3 nucleotides read TGTGCCAGCAGCGGACAGTTGGACATTCAGTACTTC. Translated: CASSGQLDIQYF.

The chain carries TRBV4-1 and TRBJ1-5; TRBD1 agrees at 10 bases. CDR3 length: 18 amino acids. V lost 2 bases to trimming and J lost 0 bases; unmatched junction nucleotides: 7. Germline V gene lookup returns CDR1 MGHRA and CDR2 YSYEKL. As DNA, the CDR3 is TGCGCCAGCAGCCAACGAGCCGGGACAGGGGATAGCAATCAGCCCCAGCATTTT. It is translated as CASSQRAGTGDSNQPQHF.

V gene TRBV7-2 combines with J gene TRBJ2-3; 7 bases map to TRBD2. The ends lost 3 bases at V and 0 bases at J; junction bases unmatched: 9. Germline values: CDR1 SGHTA, CDR2 FQGNSA. CDR3 length equals 17 residues. CDR3 nucleotides: TGTGCCAGCAGCTTGGGCCAATCTAGCGGAAGCACAGATACGCAGTATTTT. It specifies CASSLGQSSGSTDTQYF.

The V gene is TRBV28, the J gene TRBJ2-1; no definite D call. The germline V gene has CDR1 MDHEN and CDR2 SYDVKM. Between the trimmed V and J ends, which lost 1 base and 1 base, there was a span of 5 bases. This CDR3 has 14 residues. Here the CDR3 reads CASSLSISYNEQFF. In nucleotides, the CDR3 is TGTGCCAGCAGTTTATCTATTTCCTACAATGAGCAGTTCTTC.